This entry is about one T cell receptor (beta chain). The data were taken from a study of T cells expressing NK-cell markers. The V gene's germline CDR1 is LGHNA and CDR2 YSLEER. The CDR3 extends over 19 amino acids. TCRdb derives one entry per CDR3 protein from the 5' RACE reads, leaving out DNA. The data show 400,000 to 450,000 distinct CDR3 sequences, and the top ten clones hold 7.3%. This chain links TRBV4-3 with TRBJ2-1; with no DNA, the TCRdb D assignment of TRBD2 cannot be verified. The receptor comes from a woman aged 18-70 years in good health. Source material: blood T cells: a sorted CD56 or NKG2C T cell subset, CD4+ or CD8+ T cells, or bulk PBMC T cells (not recorded which). The CDR3 region is CASSQEGAGTSGGYNEQFF.